These T cell receptor beta chains were read from a single sample in a study of OX40 agonist ivuxolimab in advanced cancers. Method: immunoSEQ multiplex PCR; TCRdb's copy keeps in-frame clones and lacks some. This sample yields over 65,000 clones, of which about 88% are seen a single time; about 8% belongs to the top ten. The sample here was CD4+ or CD8+ T cells sorted from blood, taken in a trial of the OX40 agonist ivuxolimab. The receptors were sampled from an adult with an advanced solid tumor such as melanoma, head and neck, liver or kidney cancer. CDR3s include the opening cysteine and the closing phenylalanine or tryptophan. A D gene is named only where the DNA matches it firmly. A clone size is listed for some rows: how often the clone was seen (once, few, many), or a class if it is expanded.

TRBJ2-1 | TRBV19 | - | - | CASSPNSGKSYNEQFF | TGTGCCAGTAGCCCAAACTCCGGGAAATCCTACAATGAGCAGTTCTTC
TRBJ2-7 | TRBV14 | - | - | CASSPLQVPGSYEQYF | TGTGCCAGCAGCCCCCTACAGGTCCCAGGATCCTACGAGCAGTACTTC
TRBJ1-6 | TRBV6-6 | - | - | CASSSSGLYNSPLHF | TGTGCCAGCAGTTCATCCGGGCTTTATAATTCACCCCTCCACTTT
TRBJ2-5 | TRBV5-1 | TRBD2 | - | CASSKDGTSDQETQYF | TGCGCCAGCAGCAAGGACGGGACTAGCGATCAAGAGACCCAGTACTTC
TRBJ1-1 | TRBV28 | - | - | CASRTFIEAFF | TGTGCCAGCAGAACTTTTATTGAAGCTTTCTTT
TRBJ2-5 | TRBV11-3 | - | - | CASSLGTQRGETQYF | TGTGCCAGCAGCCTCGGGACCCAGAGGGGGGAGACCCAGTACTTC
TRBJ2-2 | TRBV2 | TRBD1 | - | CASRGQGAGELFF | TGTGCCAGCCGCGGACAGGGTGCCGGGGAGCTGTTTTTT
TRBJ2-7 | TRBV6-5 | - | - | CASSIDSSYEQYF | TGTGCCAGCAGCATAGACAGCTCCTACGAGCAGTACTTC
TRBJ2-3 | TRBV9 | - | - | CASSVGLMAADTQYF | TGTGCCAGCAGCGTAGGTCTTATGGCAGCAGATACGCAGTATTTT
TRBJ1-5 | TRBV10-3 | - | - | CAIRQDTRNQPQHF | TGTGCCATCAGGCAGGACACCCGAAATCAGCCCCAGCATTTT
TRBJ1-5 | TRBV7-3 | - | - | CASSLVWGYQPQHF | TGTGCCAGCAGCTTAGTCTGGGGGTATCAGCCCCAGCATTTT
TRBJ2-3 | TRBV5-1 | TRBD2 | - | CASLAGDSTDTQYF | TGCGCCAGTTTAGCGGGAGACAGTACAGATACGCAGTATTTT
TRBJ1-1 | TRBV7-3 | - | many | CASSFSILDTEAFF | TGTGCCAGCAGCTTCTCAATACTAGACACTGAAGCTTTCTTT
TRBJ1-2 | TRBV2 | - | - | CASRAAVFGTF | TGTGCCAGCAGAGCGGCCGTGTTCGGCACCTTC
TRBJ1-2 | TRBV29-1 | TRBD1 | - | CSVGRQGGGYTF | TGCAGCGTTGGTAGACAGGGTGGGGGCTACACCTTC
TRBJ1-2 | TRBV7-2 | - | - | CASSLATVNLGYTF | TGTGCCAGCAGCTTAGCTACCGTCAACTTAGGCTACACCTTC
TRBJ2-5 | TRBV7-9 | TRBD2 | - | CASSLSGGETQYF | TGTGCCAGCAGCTTAAGCGGGGGGGAGACCCAGTACTTC